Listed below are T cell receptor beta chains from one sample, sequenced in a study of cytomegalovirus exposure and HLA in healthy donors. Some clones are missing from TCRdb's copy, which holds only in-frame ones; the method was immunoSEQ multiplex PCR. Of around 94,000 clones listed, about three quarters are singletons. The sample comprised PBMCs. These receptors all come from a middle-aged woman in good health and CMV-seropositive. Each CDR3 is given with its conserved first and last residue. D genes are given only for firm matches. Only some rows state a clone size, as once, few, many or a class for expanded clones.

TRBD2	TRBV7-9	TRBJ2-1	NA	CSSSLAGGYSYNEQFF	TGTTCCAGCAGCTTAGCGGGAGGGTACTCCTACAATGAGCAGTTCTTC
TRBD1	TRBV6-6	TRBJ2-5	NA	CASSRSPGQSPPEQYF	TGTGCCAGCAGTCGCTCTCCGGGACAGAGCCCGCCTGAGCAGTACTTC
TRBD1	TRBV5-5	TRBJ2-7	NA	CASSLGTGLGSYEQYF	TGTGCCAGCAGCCTGGGGACAGGATTAGGATCTTACGAGCAGTACTTC
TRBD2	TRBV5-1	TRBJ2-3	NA	CASSFGLAGGASTDTQYF	TGCGCCAGCAGCTTCGGACTAGCGGGAGGGGCTAGCACAGATACGCAGTATTTT
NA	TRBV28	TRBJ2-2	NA	CASSPQTSSNTGELFF	TGTGCCAGCAGTCCCCAGACTAGTTCGAACACCGGGGAGCTGTTTTTT
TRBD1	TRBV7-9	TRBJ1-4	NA	CASSLQGGEEKLFF	TGTGCCAGCAGCCTACAGGGGGGAGAAGAAAAACTGTTTTTT
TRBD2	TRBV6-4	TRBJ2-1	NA	CASSVVAGGNNEQFF	TGTGCCAGCAGTGTAGTAGCGGGGGGAAACAATGAGCAGTTCTTC
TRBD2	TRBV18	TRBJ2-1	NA	CASSPTVTSGRTYNEQFF	TGTGCCAGCTCACCAACTGTGACTAGCGGGAGAACCTACAATGAGCAGTTCTTC
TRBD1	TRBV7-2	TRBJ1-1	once	CASSLGQHDPRAFF	TGTGCCAGCAGCTTGGGACAGCACGACCCGCGTGCTTTCTTT
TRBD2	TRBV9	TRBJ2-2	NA	CASTQLAGNTGELFF	TGTGCCAGCACGCAACTAGCGGGAAACACCGGGGAGCTGTTTTTT
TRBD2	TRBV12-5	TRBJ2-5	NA	CASARAGGPSRETQYF	TGTGCTAGTGCCAGAGCGGGAGGGCCCTCTAGGGAGACCCAGTACTTC
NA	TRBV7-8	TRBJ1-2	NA	CASSLAGANYGYTF	TGTGCCAGCAGCTTAGCGGGGGCCAACTATGGCTACACCTTC
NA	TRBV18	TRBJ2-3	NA	CASSPGTPPTDTQYF	TGTGCCAGCTCTCCCGGGACTCCCCCCACAGATACGCAGTATTTT
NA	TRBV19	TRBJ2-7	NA	CASSIAAPDRTASYEQYF	TGTGCCAGTAGTATCGCGGCCCCAGACCGGACAGCATCCTACGAGCAGTACTTC
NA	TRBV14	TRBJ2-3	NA	CASSSMTDTQYF	TGTGCCAGCAGCTCTATGACAGATACGCAGTATTTT
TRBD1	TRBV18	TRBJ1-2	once	CASHRGPGYGYTF	TGTGCCAGCCACAGGGGGCCCGGCTATGGCTACACCTTC
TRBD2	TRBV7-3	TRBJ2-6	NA	CASSLPGGVSGANVLTF	TGTGCCAGCAGCCTCCCCGGGGGGGTCTCTGGGGCCAACGTCCTGACTTTC